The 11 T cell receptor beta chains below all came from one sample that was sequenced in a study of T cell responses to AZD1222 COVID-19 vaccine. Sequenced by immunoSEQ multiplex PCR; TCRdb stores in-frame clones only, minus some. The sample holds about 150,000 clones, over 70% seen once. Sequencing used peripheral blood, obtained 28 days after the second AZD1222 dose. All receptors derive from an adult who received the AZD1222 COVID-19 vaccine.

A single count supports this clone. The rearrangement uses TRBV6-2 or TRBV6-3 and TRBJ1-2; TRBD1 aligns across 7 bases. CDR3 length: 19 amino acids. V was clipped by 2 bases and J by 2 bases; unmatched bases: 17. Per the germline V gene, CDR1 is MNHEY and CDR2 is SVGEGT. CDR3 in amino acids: CASSYPSPGTDRRNYGYTF. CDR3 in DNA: TGTGCCAGCAGTTACCCAAGTCCCGGGACAGACAGACGGAACTATGGCTACACCTTC.

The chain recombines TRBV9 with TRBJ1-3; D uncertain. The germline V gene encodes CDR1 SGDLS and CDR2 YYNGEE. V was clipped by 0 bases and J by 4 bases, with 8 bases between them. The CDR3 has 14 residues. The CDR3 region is CASSVGPGGNTIYF. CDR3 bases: TGTGCCAGCAGCGTAGGTCCCGGGGGAAACACCATATATTTT.

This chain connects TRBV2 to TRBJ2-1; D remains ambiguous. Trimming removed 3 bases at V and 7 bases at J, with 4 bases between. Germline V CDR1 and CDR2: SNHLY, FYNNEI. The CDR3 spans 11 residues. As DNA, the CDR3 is TGTGCCAGCAGTGATCGGAATGAGCAGTTCTTC. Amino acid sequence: CASSDRNEQFF.

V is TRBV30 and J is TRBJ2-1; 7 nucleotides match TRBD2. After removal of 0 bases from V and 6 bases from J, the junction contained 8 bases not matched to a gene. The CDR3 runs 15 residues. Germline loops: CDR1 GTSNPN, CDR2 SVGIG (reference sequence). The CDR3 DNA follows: TGTGCCTGGAGTGTAGGACTAGGCTCCCTCAATGAGCAGTTCTTC. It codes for CAWSVGLGSLNEQFF.

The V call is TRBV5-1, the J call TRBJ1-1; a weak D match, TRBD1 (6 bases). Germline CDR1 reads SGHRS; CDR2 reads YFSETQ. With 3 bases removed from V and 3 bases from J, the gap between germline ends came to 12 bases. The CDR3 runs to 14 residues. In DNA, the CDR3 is TGCGCCAGCAGCTCGACAGGTAAGGACACTGAAGCTTTCTTT. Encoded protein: CASSSTGKDTEAFF.

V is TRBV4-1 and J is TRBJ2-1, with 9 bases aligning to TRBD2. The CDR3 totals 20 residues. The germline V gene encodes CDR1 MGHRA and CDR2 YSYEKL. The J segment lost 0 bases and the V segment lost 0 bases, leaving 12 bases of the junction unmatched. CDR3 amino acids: CASSQDPGTSPRSSYNEQFF. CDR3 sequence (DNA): TGCGCCAGCAGCCAAGATCCCGGGACTAGCCCCCGGAGCTCCTACAATGAGCAGTTCTTC.

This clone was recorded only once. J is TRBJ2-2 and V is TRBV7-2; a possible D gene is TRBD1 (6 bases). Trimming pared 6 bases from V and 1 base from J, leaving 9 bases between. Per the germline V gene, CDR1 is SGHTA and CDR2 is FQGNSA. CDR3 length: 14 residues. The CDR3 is CASRLGQNTGELFF. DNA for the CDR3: TGTGCCAGCAGACTGGGACAGAACACCGGGGAGCTGTTTTTT.

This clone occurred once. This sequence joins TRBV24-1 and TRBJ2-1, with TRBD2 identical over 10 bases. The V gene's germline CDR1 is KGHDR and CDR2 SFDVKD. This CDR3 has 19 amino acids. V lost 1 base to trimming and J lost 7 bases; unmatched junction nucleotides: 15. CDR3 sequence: CATSDFMGLAGDEGNEQFF. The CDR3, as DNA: TGTGCCACCAGTGATTTCATGGGCCTAGCGGGAGACGAGGGTAATGAGCAGTTCTTC.

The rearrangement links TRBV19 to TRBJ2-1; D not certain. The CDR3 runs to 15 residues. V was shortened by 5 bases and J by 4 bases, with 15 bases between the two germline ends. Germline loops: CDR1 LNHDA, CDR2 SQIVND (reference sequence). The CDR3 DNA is TGTGCCAGTAGTGCGGACCGTAGCTATTACAATGAGCAGTTCTTC. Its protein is CASSADRSYYNEQFF.

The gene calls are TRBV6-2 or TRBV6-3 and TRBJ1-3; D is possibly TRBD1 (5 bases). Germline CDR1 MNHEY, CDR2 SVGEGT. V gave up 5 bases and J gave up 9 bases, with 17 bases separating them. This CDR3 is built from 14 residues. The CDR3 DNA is TGTGCCAGCAGTCATCCCGAGGGGACCGCCACCATATATTTT. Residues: CASSHPEGTATIYF.

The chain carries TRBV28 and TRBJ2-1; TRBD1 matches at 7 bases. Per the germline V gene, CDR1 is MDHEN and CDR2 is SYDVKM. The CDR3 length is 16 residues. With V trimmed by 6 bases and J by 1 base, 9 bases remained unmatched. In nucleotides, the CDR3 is TGTGCCAGCAGGTATCAGGACAGGAGATCCTACAATGAGCAGTTCTTC. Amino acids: CASRYQDRRSYNEQFF.